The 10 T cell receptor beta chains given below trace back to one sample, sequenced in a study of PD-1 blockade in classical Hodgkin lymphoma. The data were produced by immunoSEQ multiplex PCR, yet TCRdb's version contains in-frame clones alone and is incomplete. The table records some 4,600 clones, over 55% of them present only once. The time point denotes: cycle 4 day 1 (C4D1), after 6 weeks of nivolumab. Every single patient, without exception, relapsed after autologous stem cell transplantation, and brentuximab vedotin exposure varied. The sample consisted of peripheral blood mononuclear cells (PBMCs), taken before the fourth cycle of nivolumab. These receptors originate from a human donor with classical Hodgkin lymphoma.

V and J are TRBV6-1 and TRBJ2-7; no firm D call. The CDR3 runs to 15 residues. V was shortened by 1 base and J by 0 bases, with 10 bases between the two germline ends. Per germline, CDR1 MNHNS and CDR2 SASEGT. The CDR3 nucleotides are TGTGCCAGCAGTGAAGGGGTTAGCTCCTCCTACGAGCAGTACTTC. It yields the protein CASSEGVSSSYEQYF.

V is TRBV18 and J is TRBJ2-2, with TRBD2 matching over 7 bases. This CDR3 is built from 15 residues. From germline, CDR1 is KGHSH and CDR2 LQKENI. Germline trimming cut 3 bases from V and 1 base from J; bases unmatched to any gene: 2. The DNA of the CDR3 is TGTGCCAGCTCACCGAGCGGGGTGAACACCGGGGAGCTGTTTTTT. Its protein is CASSPSGVNTGELFF.

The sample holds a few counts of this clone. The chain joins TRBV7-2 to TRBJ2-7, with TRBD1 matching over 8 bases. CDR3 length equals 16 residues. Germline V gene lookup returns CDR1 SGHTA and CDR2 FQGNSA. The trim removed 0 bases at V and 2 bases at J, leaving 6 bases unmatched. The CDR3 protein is CASSLARTGWTYEQYF. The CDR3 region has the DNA TGTGCCAGCAGCTTAGCGAGGACAGGGTGGACCTACGAGCAGTACTTC.

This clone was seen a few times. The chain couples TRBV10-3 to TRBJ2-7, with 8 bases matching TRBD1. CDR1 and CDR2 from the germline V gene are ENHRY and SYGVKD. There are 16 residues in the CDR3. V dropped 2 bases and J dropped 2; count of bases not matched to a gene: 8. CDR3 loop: CAISEGGQGAAYEQYF. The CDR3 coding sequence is TGTGCCATCAGTGAGGGCGGCCAGGGGGCAGCCTACGAGCAGTACTTC.

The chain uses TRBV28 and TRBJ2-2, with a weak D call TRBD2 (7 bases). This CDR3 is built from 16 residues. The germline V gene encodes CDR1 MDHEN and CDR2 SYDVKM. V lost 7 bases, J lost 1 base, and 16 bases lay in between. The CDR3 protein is CASTPWGGRNTGELFF. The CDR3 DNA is TGTGCCAGCACCCCTTGGGGGGGCCGGAACACCGGGGAGCTGTTTTTT.

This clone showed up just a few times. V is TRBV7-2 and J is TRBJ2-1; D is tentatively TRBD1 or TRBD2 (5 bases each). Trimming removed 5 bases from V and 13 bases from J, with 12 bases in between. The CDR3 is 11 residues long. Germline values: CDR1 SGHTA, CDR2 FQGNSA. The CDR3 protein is CASSPMGVQFF. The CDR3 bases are TGTGCCAGCAGCCCCATGGGGGTCCAGTTCTTC. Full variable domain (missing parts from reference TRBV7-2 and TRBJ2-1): GAGVSQSPSNKVTEKGKDVELRCDPISGHTALYWYRQSLGQGLEFLIYFQGNSAPDKSGLPSDRFSAERTGGSVSTLTIQRTQQEDSAVYLCASSPMGVQFFGPGTRLTVL.

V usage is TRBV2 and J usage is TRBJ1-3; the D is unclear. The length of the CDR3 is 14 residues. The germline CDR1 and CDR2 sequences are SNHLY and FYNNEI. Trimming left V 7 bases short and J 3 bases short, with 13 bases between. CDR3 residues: CASNLGLHGNTIYF. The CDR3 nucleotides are TGTGCCAGCAACCTTGGACTTCATGGAAACACCATATATTTT.

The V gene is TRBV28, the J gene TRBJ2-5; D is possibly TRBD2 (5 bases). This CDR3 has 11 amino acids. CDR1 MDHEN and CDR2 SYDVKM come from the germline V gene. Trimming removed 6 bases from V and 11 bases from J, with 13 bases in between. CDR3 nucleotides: TGTGCCAGCAGCAGAGGGCAGGAGCAGTACTTC. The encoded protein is CASSRGQEQYF.

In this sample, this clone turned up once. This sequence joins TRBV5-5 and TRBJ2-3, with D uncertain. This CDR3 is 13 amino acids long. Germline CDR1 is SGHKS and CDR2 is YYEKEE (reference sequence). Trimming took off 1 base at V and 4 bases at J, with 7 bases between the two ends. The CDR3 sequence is CASSLSWPDTQYF. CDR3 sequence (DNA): TGTGCCAGCAGCTTGTCTTGGCCAGATACGCAGTATTTT.

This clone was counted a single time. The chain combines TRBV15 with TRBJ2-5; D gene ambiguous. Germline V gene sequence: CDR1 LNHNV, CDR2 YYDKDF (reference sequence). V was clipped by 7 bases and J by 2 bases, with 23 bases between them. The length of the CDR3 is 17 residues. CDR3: CATNIDWMLGDQETQYF. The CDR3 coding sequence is TGTGCCACCAACATCGACTGGATGTTGGGTGATCAAGAGACCCAGTACTTC.